The entry below describes one TCR beta chain. The V end lost 3 bases, the J end lost 0 bases, and 5 bases lay between the germline ends. This CDR3 region has 13 residues. Germline CDR1 LNHDA, CDR2 SQIVND (reference sequence). The data originate from a study of T cells in Graves' hyperthyroidism and ophthalmopathy. The source material, RNA transcripts, was used to amplify TCR beta CDR3 regions. Primed by the HTBI set, a first-round RT-PCR was run on the TCR CDR3. TCRdb passed the multiplex PCR reads through MiXCR, listing each CDR3 protein once. In the table there are more than 500,000 distinct CDR3 sequences, over 35% of which are singletons.

The chain joins TRBV19 to TRBJ1-2; D not resolved. Sequencing input: peripheral blood or thyroid tissue (not recorded which). The receptor comes from an adult woman with Graves' disease, either hyperthyroidism or ophthalmopathy (not recorded which). CDR3 nucleotides: TGTGCCAGTAGTATCAGTCCTAACTATGGCTACACCTTC. It codes for CASSISPNYGYTF. Looking up the rest from reference TRBV19 and TRBJ1-2 gives the full variable domain: DGGITQSPKYLFRKEGQNVTLSCEQNLNHDAMYWYRQDPGQGLRLIYYSQIVNDFQKGDIAEGYSVSREKKESFPLTVTSAQKNPTAFYLCASSISPNYGYTFGSGTRLTVV.